This entry lists 29 T cell receptor beta chains sequenced from one sample in a study of control samples from healthy donors and cancer patients (dated by TCRdb to the early 2020s). The library relied on the immunoSEQ multiplex PCR assay. Here the immuneACCESS table is served through TCRdb, limited to in-frame sequences with V and J called. Missing clones are a known gap in these copies; in checked studies unresolved V genes cover under half, and the rest lacks a known reason. A total of more than 75,000 clones appear in this sample, about 88% of them only once. About 38% of the sample belongs to the ten largest clones. The sequencing sample was made of PBMCs. The receptor set was obtained from a man between 65 and 79 years old with lung cancer.

The V call is TRBV6-6, the J call TRBJ1-5; D may be TRBD1 (6 bases). The CDR3 totals 14 residues. Germline V lookup: CDR1 MNHNY, CDR2 SVGAGI (reference sequence). V lost 2 bases, J lost 5 bases, and 10 bases lay in between. CDR3 sequence: CASSYGGGDQPQHF. CDR3 nucleotides: TGTGCCAGCAGTTACGGGGGCGGAGATCAGCCCCAGCATTTT.

For this clone: Other DNA sequences in this sample translate to the same CDR3. The genes are TRBV24-1 and TRBJ2-7; D gene uncertain. Per germline, CDR1 KGHDR and CDR2 SFDVKD. This CDR3 comprises 11 residues. Between the trimmed V and J ends, which lost 1 base and 6 bases, there was a span of 3 bases. CDR3: CATSDFGEQYF. The DNA for the CDR3 is TGTGCCACCAGTGATTTTGGCGAGCAGTACTTC.

V gene TRBV10-1 combines with J gene TRBJ2-3, with D possibly being TRBD1 or TRBD2 (5 bases each). Deletions cut 4 bases from V and 2 bases from J, with 7 bases between. The CDR3 contains 13 residues. CDR1 WNHNN and CDR2 SYGVQD come from the germline V gene (reference sequence). This CDR3 is CASSAGTTDTQYF. CDR3 sequence (DNA): TGCGCCAGCAGTGCCGGGACCACAGATACGCAGTATTTT.

The V call is TRBV25-1, the J call TRBJ2-2; TRBD1 might be the D (6 bases). The V end was cut by 5 bases, the J end by 6 bases, with 10 bases between. The germline CDR1 and CDR2 sequences are MGHDK and SYGVNS. This CDR3 contains 13 residues. In nucleotides, the CDR3 is TGTGCCAGCAGTCTACAGGGTGCCGGGGAGCTGTTTTTT. It codes for CASSLQGAGELFF.

The V gene is TRBV21-1, the J gene TRBJ1-5. TRBV21-1 is designated a pseudogene. The CDR3 is 16 amino acids. CDR3 DNA sequence: TGTGCCAGCAGCGGTCCGGGATTCTATAGCAATCAGCCCCAGCATTTT. Translating gives CASSGPGFYSNQPQHF.

V gene TRBV24-1 combines with J gene TRBJ2-1; D remains ambiguous. Germline CDR1 and CDR2: KGHDR and SFDVKD. This CDR3 comprises 16 residues. The V and J ends lost 0 bases and 6 bases respectively, with 14 bases between them. CDR3 amino acids: CATSDLGSEGLNEQFF. CDR3 coding DNA: TGTGCCACCAGTGATTTGGGATCGGAAGGTCTCAATGAGCAGTTCTTC.

The CDR3 sequence: CASSEALAGGFSTDTQYF. The CDR3 coding sequence is TGTGCCAGCAGTGAAGCGCTTGCAGGGGGCTTCAGCACAGATACGCAGTATTTT. The chain combines TRBV6-1 with TRBJ2-3, with TRBD1 identical over 8 bases. CDR1 and CDR2 (germline): MNHNS, SASEGT. The junction had 8 bases not matched to a gene; V was cut back by 0 bases and J by 0 bases. CDR3 length equals 18 residues.

The chain recombines TRBV12-3 or TRBV12-4 with TRBJ1-2; D is undetermined. CDR3 length: 13 residues. With 3 bases removed from V and 3 bases from J, the gap between germline ends came to 8 bases. CDR3 DNA: TGTGCCAGCAGTTTGAACAGCCACTATGGCTACACCTTC. Amino acid sequence: CASSLNSHYGYTF.

The chain carries TRBV7-2 and TRBJ1-1; the D gene is possibly TRBD1 (6 bases). Germline CDR1 and CDR2: SGHTA and FQGNSA. The length of the CDR3 is 14 residues. V shed 3 bases and J shed 1 base, with 9 bases lying between them. The CDR3 loop reads CASSFVQGNTEAFF. CDR3 nucleotides: TGTGCCAGCAGCTTCGTACAGGGGAACACTGAAGCTTTCTTT.

The chain links TRBV6-5 to TRBJ1-1; the D is unclear. Germline lookup yields CDR1 MNHEY and CDR2 SVGAGI. Trimming removed 7 bases from V and 4 bases from J, with 13 bases in between. The CDR3 length is 13 residues. CDR3 coding DNA: TGTGCCAGCACTGGGGTTGGTGGCACTGAAGCTTTCTTT. It yields the protein CASTGVGGTEAFF.

On this clone itself: An end of the junction does not agree with germline; a read error may underlie this. The CDR3, as DNA: TGTGCCGGCAGCTTTTATTCAGGAGATACGCAGTATTTT. Encoded protein: CAGSFYSGDTQYF. The genes are TRBV7-3 and TRBJ2-3, with D uncertain. The CDR3 spans 13 residues. The germline gives CDR1 SGHTA, CDR2 FQGTGA.

The chain uses TRBV19 and TRBJ2-7; TRBD1 is a possible D gene (6 bases). Trimming stripped 6 bases from V and 3 bases from J, with 12 bases between. Per germline, CDR1 LNHDA and CDR2 SQIVND (reference sequence). This CDR3 comprises 13 residues. Written as DNA, the CDR3 is TGTGCCAGTAGGGGGACACCCAGCTACGAGCAGTACTTC. Its translation is CASRGTPSYEQYF.

This chain uses TRBV12-3 or TRBV12-4 with TRBJ2-3; D not certain. The CDR3 length is 10 residues. V was clipped by 9 bases and J by 8 bases, with 9 bases between them. The CDR3 loop is CASSSGTQYF. DNA for the CDR3: TGTGCCAGTTCGTCGGGTACGCAGTATTTT.

V and J are TRBV5-5 and TRBJ2-3, with D unclear. Trimming took 0 bases from V and 1 from J, leaving 9 bases between them. The CDR3 totals 15 residues. Looked up from germline, CDR1 is SGHKS and CDR2 is YYEKEE (reference sequence). This chain's CDR3 is CASSLVPPRTDTQYF. The CDR3 DNA sequence: TGTGCCAGCAGCTTGGTTCCCCCCCGCACAGATACGCAGTATTTT. The variable domain in full, with the rest retrieved from reference TRBV5-5 and TRBJ2-3, is DAGVTQSPTHLIKTRGQQVTLRCSPISGHKSVSWYQQVLGQGPQFIFQYYEKEERGRGNFPDRFSARQFPNYSSELNVNALLLGDSALYLCASSLVPPRTDTQYFGPGTRLTVL.

The rearrangement links TRBV9 to TRBJ2-7; D is uncertain. V gave up 4 bases and J gave up 0 bases, with 8 bases separating them. This CDR3 comprises 13 residues. Germline V lookup: CDR1 SGDLS, CDR2 YYNGEE. The CDR3 sequence: CASSLSPSYEQYF. The CDR3 DNA reads TGTGCCAGCAGCCTTAGCCCCTCCTACGAGCAGTACTTC.

This rearrangement joins TRBV11-2 to TRBJ2-1, with D maybe TRBD1 (5 bases). The CDR3 is made up of 16 amino acids. From germline, CDR1 is SGHAT and CDR2 FQNNGV. V lost 1 base and J 10 bases, leaving 20 bases between the germline ends. The CDR3 loop reads CASSLGGITSAAEQFF. Written as DNA, the CDR3 is TGTGCCAGCAGCTTAGGGGGCATTACCTCTGCGGCCGAGCAGTTCTTC.

This clone showed up just a few times. The chain has TRBV6-2 or TRBV6-3 and TRBJ2-7; D perhaps matches TRBD1 (5 bases). The CDR3 has 18 amino acids. The germline gives CDR1 MNHEY, CDR2 SVGEGT. Between the trimmed V and J ends, which lost 2 bases and 3 bases, there was a span of 23 bases. The CDR3 reads CASSYESRGNPGNYEQYF. The CDR3 DNA follows: TGTGCCAGCAGTTACGAATCTAGGGGAAACCCAGGGAACTACGAGCAGTACTTC.

This clone was seen only a few times. This chain links TRBV7-2 with TRBJ1-2, with D possibly TRBD1 on 5 matching bases. This CDR3 spans 15 amino acids. Germline V lookup: CDR1 SGHTA, CDR2 FQGNSA. Between the trimmed V and J ends, which lost 1 base and 6 bases, there was a span of 15 bases. The CDR3 DNA follows: TGTGCCAGCAGCTTAGGGTGGAGGCAGGGAAATGGCTACACCTTC. This translates into CASSLGWRQGNGYTF.

The gene calls are TRBV12-5 and TRBJ2-1; 9 nucleotides match TRBD1. Germline trimming cut 5 bases from V and 0 bases from J; bases unmatched to any gene: 14. The CDR3 consists of 19 residues. The germline V gene encodes CDR1 LGHNT and CDR2 FRNRAP. CDR3 DNA sequence: TGTGCTAGTGGTCGGACAGGGGCTAGGTCCAGCAGCTCCTACAATGAGCAGTTCTTC. Its translation: CASGRTGARSSSSYNEQFF.

The chain joins TRBV4-1 to TRBJ2-3; D not resolved. The CDR3 contains 12 residues. Looked up from germline, CDR1 is MGHRA and CDR2 is YSYEKL. V was clipped by 0 bases and J by 9 bases, with 7 bases between them. Written as DNA, the CDR3 is TGCGCCAGCAGCCAAGAACAGCGAACGCAGTATTTT. Residues: CASSQEQRTQYF.

The V call is TRBV5-6, the J call TRBJ1-1, with D perhaps TRBD1 (5 bases). Germline CDR1 reads SGHDT; CDR2 reads YYEEEE. This CDR3 has 14 amino acids. Trimming pared 5 bases from V and 7 bases from J, leaving 18 bases between. The CDR3 DNA reads TGTGCCAGCAGATCCGGGACTAAGATGAGTGAAGCTTTCTTT. Protein product: CASRSGTKMSEAFF.

The chain recombines TRBV10-1 with TRBJ2-6, with 8 bases that match TRBD1. With 2 bases clipped from V and 0 bases from J, the junction kept 3 bases outside the gene matches. Germline V gives CDR1 WNHNN, CDR2 SYGVQD (reference sequence). This CDR3 contains 17 residues. As DNA, the CDR3 is TGCGCCAGCAGTGAGGGGACAGGTATCTCTGGGGCCAACGTCCTGACTTTC. The encoded protein is CASSEGTGISGANVLTF.

In DNA form, the CDR3 reads TGTGCCAGTAGTATAGGGGCTCGGGGGGCGCGAGGCTACACCTTC. Its protein is CASSIGARGARGYTF. V and J are TRBV19 and TRBJ1-2; TRBD1 is a possible D gene (6 bases). This CDR3 is built from 15 residues. Deletions cut 1 base from V and 8 bases from J, with 17 bases between. The V gene's germline CDR1 is LNHDA and CDR2 SQIVND (reference sequence). The complete variable domain, with remaining parts taken from reference TRBV19 and TRBJ1-2, reads DGGITQSPKYLFRKEGQNVTLSCEQNLNHDAMYWYRQDPGQGLRLIYYSQIVNDFQKGDIAEGYSVSREKKESFPLTVTSAQKNPTAFYLCASSIGARGARGYTFGSGTRLTVV.

The CDR3 protein is CASSQGAGGAYNEQFF. The DNA of the CDR3 is TGTGCCAGCAGCCAAGGAGCGGGGGGGGCTTACAATGAGCAGTTCTTC. This chain joins TRBV4-2 and TRBJ2-1; 10 bases fit TRBD2. The CDR3 is 16 amino acids. V shed 1 base and J 4 bases; nucleotides not matched to a gene: 4. Germline loops: CDR1 LGHNA, CDR2 YNFKEQ.

A single count supports this clone. In nucleotides, the CDR3 is TGTGCCAGCAGTTATACTAGCGTGCAAGAGACCCAGTACTTC. Translation gives CASSYTSVQETQYF. The chain employs TRBV2 and TRBJ2-5; 7 bases align to TRBD2. This CDR3 spans 14 amino acids. Germline V gene sequence: CDR1 SNHLY, CDR2 FYNNEI. Trimming at V came to 5 bases and at J to 2 bases, leaving 5 bases not matched to a gene.

This clone was detected only a few times. The chain links TRBV6-5 to TRBJ2-2, with unresolved D. V was cut by 4 bases and J by 7 bases, with 10 bases left in between. Germline V lookup: CDR1 MNHEY, CDR2 SVGAGI. This CDR3 has 13 residues. The CDR3 DNA follows: TGTGCCAGCAGTTCCCTGGTAAACGGGGAGCTGTTTTTT. Residues: CASSSLVNGELFF.

The chain employs TRBV19 and TRBJ2-2; TRBD1 agrees at 7 bases. Per germline, CDR1 LNHDA and CDR2 SQIVND (reference sequence). V lost 6 bases and J lost 6; bases outside the gene matches: 7. This CDR3 comprises 14 residues. In DNA, the CDR3 is TGTGCCAGTAGAACGACAGGGTTTGCCGGGGAGCTGTTTTTT. Encoded protein: CASRTTGFAGELFF.

The chain's CDR3 is CASSYLGSTSTDTQYF. In nucleotides, the CDR3 is TGTGCCAGCAGCTACCTCGGGTCTACTAGCACAGATACGCAGTATTTT. This chain uses TRBV7-9 with TRBJ2-3, with D unresolved. CDR3 length: 16 residues. Per the germline V gene, CDR1 is SEHNR and CDR2 is FQNEAQ (reference sequence). Trimming shortened V by 4 bases and J by 0 bases, and 14 bases separated the two germline ends.

The chain uses TRBV3-1 (or the pseudogene TRBV3-2) and TRBJ1-1; weak D call: TRBD1 (6 bases). V lost 2 bases and J lost 5, with 9 bases in between. Germline V CDR1 and CDR2: LGHDT, YNNKEL (reference sequence). The CDR3 is 13 residues long. The CDR3 spells CASSQQRGTEAFF. DNA for the CDR3: TGTGCCAGCAGCCAACAGAGGGGGACTGAAGCTTTCTTT.